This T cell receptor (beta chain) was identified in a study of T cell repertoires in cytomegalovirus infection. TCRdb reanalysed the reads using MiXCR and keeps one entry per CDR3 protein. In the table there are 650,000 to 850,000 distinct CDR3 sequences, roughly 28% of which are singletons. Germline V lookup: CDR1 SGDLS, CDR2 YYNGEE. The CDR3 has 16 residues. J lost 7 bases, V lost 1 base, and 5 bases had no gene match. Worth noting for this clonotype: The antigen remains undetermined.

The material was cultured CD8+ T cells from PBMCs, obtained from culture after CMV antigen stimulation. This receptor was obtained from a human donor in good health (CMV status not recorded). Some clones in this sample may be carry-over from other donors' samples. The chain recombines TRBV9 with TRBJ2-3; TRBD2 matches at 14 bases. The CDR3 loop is CASSVSTSGGANTQYF. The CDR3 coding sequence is TGTGCCAGCAGCGTATCGACTAGCGGGGGGGCGAATACGCAGTATTTT.